This T cell receptor beta chain was profiled in a study of blood T cell repertoires in COVID-19. Per the original data handling: Researchers report that nucleated cell counts were estimated from reference gene primer amplification. Profiled with immunoSEQ multiplex PCR; TCRdb holds only in-frame clones, not every one. The D gene and trimming were derived from the DNA, and the V and J assignments and clone size from that table. Of 200,000 to 250,000 clones listed, roughly 84% are singletons. Participant-reported clinical history was the basis for cohort assignment. The CDR3 has 16 amino acids. CDR1 is SEHNR and CDR2 is FQNEAQ in the germline V gene (reference sequence). The V gene end was trimmed by 1 base and the J gene end by 10 bases; junction bases not matched to a gene: 9.

Material: PBMCs or T cells enriched from blood (not recorded which). The TCR was taken from a woman aged 40-49 years who had recovered from COVID-19. The chain links TRBV7-9 to TRBJ2-1, with TRBD2 matching 11 bases. CDR3 sequence reads: CASSLEVLAGDGEQFF. CDR3 bases: TGTGCCAGCAGCTTAGAAGTACTAGCGGGAGACGGGGAGCAGTTCTTC. Using reference TRBV7-9 and TRBJ2-1 for the parts outside the CDR3, the full variable domain is DTGVSQNPRHKITKRGQNVTFRCDPISEHNRLYWYRQTLGQGPEFLTYFQNEAQLEKSRLLSDRFSAERPKGSFSTLEIQRTEQGDSAMYLCASSLEVLAGDGEQFFGPGTRLTVL.